This T cell receptor beta chain was retrieved from a study of blood T cell repertoires in COVID-19. Across the study: Both acute and convalescent COVID-19 samples were obtained from the United States, Italy and Spain. T cells, B-cell-depleted T cells, or PBMCs provided the cDNA or gDNA that served as material.

The CDR3 length is 14 residues. Germline loops: CDR1 SGDLS, CDR2 YYNGEE. Trimming shortened V by 4 bases and J by 2 bases, and 7 bases separated the two germline ends. Cohort 3 donors were reported recovered after two negative PCRs, clearance, or symptom resolution. In this sample, this clone turned up once. The authors' processing: Amplification from reference gene primers served as the basis for estimated nucleated cell counts. Assay: immunoSEQ multiplex PCR; the TCRdb copy retains only in-frame clones and omits some. For V, J and clone size, that table is used; D and trimming come from the DNA. This table has nearly 200,000 clones, 84% appearing once.

The chain uses TRBV9 and TRBJ2-6; D unclear. The sequenced sample consisted of PBMCs or T cells enriched from blood (not recorded which). The TCR was taken from a man aged 35-49 years who had recovered from COVID-19. In nucleotides, the CDR3 is TGTGCCAGCAGCCGGGTCGCTGGGGCCAACGTCCTGACTTTC. Translation gives CASSRVAGANVLTF. Filled out from reference TRBV9 and TRBJ2-6, the complete variable domain reads DSGVTQTPKHLITATGQRVTLRCSPRSGDLSVYWYQQSLDQGLQFLIQYYNGEERAKGNILERFSAQQFPDLHSELNLSSLELGDSALYFCASSRVAGANVLTFGAGSRLTVL.